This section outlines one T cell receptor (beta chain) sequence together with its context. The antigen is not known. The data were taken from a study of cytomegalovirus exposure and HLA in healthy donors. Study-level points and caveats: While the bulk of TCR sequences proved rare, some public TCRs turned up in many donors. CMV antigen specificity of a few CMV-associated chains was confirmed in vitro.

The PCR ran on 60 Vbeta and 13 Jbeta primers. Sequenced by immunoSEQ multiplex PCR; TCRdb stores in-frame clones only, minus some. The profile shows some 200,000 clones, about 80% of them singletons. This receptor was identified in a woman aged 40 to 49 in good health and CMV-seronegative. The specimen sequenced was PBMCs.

The CDR3 protein is CASSPPTGGAFGYTF. DNA of the CDR3: TGTGCCAGCAGCCCACCCACAGGGGGAGCGTTTGGCTACACCTTC. This chain joins TRBV7-9 and TRBJ1-2; 8 bases are a match to TRBD1. This CDR3 comprises 15 residues. The germline gives CDR1 SEHNR, CDR2 FQNEAQ (reference sequence). The J segment lost 7 bases and the V segment lost 5 bases, leaving 12 bases of the junction unmatched.